Presented here are 9 T cell receptor beta chains from one specimen sequenced in a study of T-cell reconstitution after alpha-beta-depleted transplantation in children. The TCRbeta library was prepared with unique molecular identifiers. TCRdb re-derived calls from the PCR reads in MiXCR, one entry per CDR3 protein. This table has 600,000 to 800,000 distinct CDR3 sequences, around 13% appearing once. Sequencing was performed on PBMCs, taken before TCRalphabeta/CD19-depleted stem cell transplant. The receptors stem from a girl aged 2 to 9 with congenital amegakaryocytic thrombocytopenia, due to receive a stem cell transplant.

V is TRBV7-8 and J is TRBJ2-1; no clear D gene. CDR1 is SGHVS, CDR2 FQNEAQ, per germline. With 3 bases removed from V and 8 bases from J, the gap between germline ends came to 11 bases. This CDR3 spans 13 amino acids. DNA for the CDR3: TGTGCCAGCAGCTTGGTGTTTGCGGATGAGCAGTTCTTC. Translating gives CASSLVFADEQFF.

V gene TRBV5-1 combines with J gene TRBJ2-2; weak D call: TRBD2 (6 bases). In germline, CDR1 is SGHRS, CDR2 YFSETQ. Trimming cost V 4 bases and J 1 base, with 11 bases left between them. This CDR3 is 15 amino acids long. The CDR3 region is CASSPGEVNTGELFF. In DNA, the CDR3 is TGCGCCAGCAGCCCCGGGGAGGTGAACACCGGGGAGCTGTTTTTT. Based on the CDR3 plus reference TRBV5-1 and TRBJ2-2, the full variable domain is KAGVTQTPRYLIKTRGQQVTLSCSPISGHRSVSWYQQTPGQGLQFLFEYFSETQRNKGNFPGRFSGRQFSNSRSEMNVSTLELGDSALYLCASSPGEVNTGELFFGEGSRLTVL.

This clonotype was seen ten or more times. This rearrangement joins TRBV5-1 to TRBJ2-1, with 7 bases fitting TRBD2. Germline V gene data show CDR1 as SGHRS and CDR2 as YFSETQ. This CDR3 has 13 amino acids. Trimming removed 4 bases from V and 9 bases from J; junction bases left unmatched: 7. The DNA for the CDR3 is TGCGCCAGCAGCCCGAGACTAGCCCGTGAGCAGTTCTTC. Amino acid sequence: CASSPRLAREQFF.

This clonotype came up many times. The chain combines TRBV12-3 or TRBV12-4 with TRBJ2-2; D unresolved. The V gene lost 3 bases and the J gene lost 2 bases, with 7 bases spanning the gap. CDR3 size: 14 residues. In DNA, the CDR3 is TGTGCCAGCAGTTTTAACAAAAACACCGGGGAGCTGTTTTTT. It codes for CASSFNKNTGELFF.

This clonotype was observed a few times. J is TRBJ2-4 and V is TRBV30; D remains unclear. V was shortened by 0 bases and J by 3 bases, with 6 bases between the two germline ends. Per germline, CDR1 GTSNPN and CDR2 SVGIG (reference sequence). The CDR3 has 13 residues. CDR3 region: CAWSVGNKNIQYF. Written as DNA, the CDR3 is TGTGCCTGGAGTGTAGGGAACAAAAACATTCAGTACTTC.

This clonotype occurred many times. The rearrangement uses TRBV28 and TRBJ2-5; D not resolved. Germline V gene sequence: CDR1 MDHEN, CDR2 SYDVKM. This CDR3 comprises 11 residues. Trimming cost V 6 bases and J 3 bases, with 5 bases left between them. The CDR3 reads CASRAKETQYF. The CDR3 DNA reads TGTGCCAGCAGGGCTAAAGAGACCCAGTACTTC.

In this sample, this clonotype turned up many times. The genes are TRBV29-1 and TRBJ2-1; D is undetermined. V lost 4 bases and J 5 bases, leaving 9 bases between the germline ends. CDR3 size: 12 residues. Germline V gene lookup returns CDR1 SQVTM and CDR2 ANQGSEA. DNA for the CDR3: TGCAGCGTTGGGTCCACAAACAATGAGCAGTTCTTC. This encodes CSVGSTNNEQFF.

This clonotype has a count of ten or more. The V call is TRBV20-1, the J call TRBJ1-1; unclear D gene. CDR1 and CDR2 (germline): DFQATT, SNEGSKA (reference sequence). The CDR3 covers 12 residues. This chain's CDR3 is CMVRLRNTEAFF. In DNA form, the CDR3 reads TGCATGGTAAGGCTGCGGAACACTGAAGCTTTCTTT.

This clonotype was seen many times. This chain joins TRBV5-1 and TRBJ2-3, with D possibly matching TRBD2 (6 bases). V lost 4 bases and J lost 4, with 13 bases in between. CDR1 is SGHRS, CDR2 YFSETQ, per germline. The CDR3 sequence is 14 residues long. As DNA, the CDR3 is TGCGCCAGCAGCCTGCGACTAGTCCCAGATACGCAGTATTTT. This encodes CASSLRLVPDTQYF.